Listed below are T cell receptor beta chains from one sample, sequenced in a study of identical twins. TCRdb re-derived calls from the 5' RACE reads in MiXCR, one entry per CDR3 protein. The sample has about 1.7 million distinct CDR3 sequences; more than 30% are singletons. Sequencing was performed on cord blood. These receptor sequences come from a newborn girl in good health. Both conserved end residues are part of each CDR3. D genes are given only for firm matches. Rows may omit the clone size; those that give it use once, few, many or a size class.

CDR3 length	V gene	clone size	D gene	J gene	CDR3 protein	CDR3 DNA
15	TRBV7-2	few	TRBD1	TRBJ1-2	CASSPPPGQGFGYTF	TGTGCCAGCAGCCCTCCACCGGGACAGGGCTTTGGCTACACCTTC
15	TRBV25-1	.	.	TRBJ2-7	CASSEYTPSYNEQYF	TGTGCCAGCAGTGAATATACCCCCAGCTACAATGAGCAGTACTTC
15	TRBV12-3/TRBV12-4	few	.	TRBJ2-1	CASSSGARGRNEQFF	TGTGCCAGCAGTTCGGGGGCCAGGGGCCGCAATGAGCAGTTCTTC
13	TRBV20-1	few	TRBD1	TRBJ1-2	CSAQGGEYYGYTF	TGCAGTGCGCAGGGGGGGGAGTACTATGGCTACACCTTC
15	TRBV28	few	.	TRBJ2-7	CASSLGQRVSYEQYF	TGTGCCAGCAGTTTGGGACAGCGGGTCTCCTACGAGCAGTACTTC
15	TRBV3-1	few	TRBD2	TRBJ2-1	CASSWGAGGHNEQFF	TGTGCCAGCAGCTGGGGCGCGGGGGGACACAATGAGCAGTTCTTC
14	TRBV2	.	.	TRBJ2-4	CASSEERMKNIQYF	TGTGCCAGCAGTGAAGAACGGATGAAAAACATTCAGTACTTC
13	TRBV10-3	.	.	TRBJ2-3	CASQGSSTDTQYF	TGTGCCTCCCAGGGCAGCTCCACAGATACGCAGTATTTT
15	TRBV20-1	.	.	TRBJ2-3	CSAGPGTVSTDTQYF	TGCAGTGCTGGACCCGGGACGGTGAGCACAGATACGCAGTATTTT
14	TRBV11-2	.	.	TRBJ2-1	CASSLELTDQGQFF	TGTGCCAGCAGCTTAGAGTTGACAGATCAAGGGCAGTTCTTC
19	TRBV20-1	.	TRBD2	TRBJ2-4	CSASILLAAPGEAKNIQYF	TGCAGTGCTAGTATACTACTAGCGGCCCCGGGGGAAGCCAAAAACATTCAGTACTTC
14	TRBV2	few	TRBD1	TRBJ1-1	CASSELDRGTEAFF	TGTGCCAGCAGTGAACTCGACAGGGGCACTGAAGCTTTCTTT
14	TRBV21-1	.	.	TRBJ2-1	CASRVGRRAIEQFF	TGTGCCAGCAGGGTAGGTCGGAGGGCCATTGAGCAGTTCTTC
15	TRBV6-5	.	TRBD1	TRBJ1-5	CASSLAGTGRQPQHF	TGTGCCAGCAGTTTGGCCGGGACAGGGCGTCAGCCCCAGCATTTT
16	TRBV5-1	once	.	TRBJ2-1	CASNLGTGYSYNEQFF	TGCGCCAGCAACTTGGGAACAGGCTACTCCTACAATGAGCAGTTCTTC
16	TRBV7-9	many	.	TRBJ2-1	CASSLALASSYNEQFF	TGTGCCAGCAGCTTAGCACTAGCCAGCTCCTACAATGAGCAGTTCTTC
14	TRBV29-1	few	.	TRBJ1-2	CSVESSWTPYGYTF	TGCAGCGTTGAAAGTTCTTGGACCCCCTATGGCTACACCTTC
14	TRBV13	.	.	TRBJ1-5	CASSTRGMSQPQHF	TGTGCCAGCAGTACGAGGGGAATGAGTCAGCCCCAGCATTTT
16	TRBV5-1	.	.	TRBJ2-3	CASSLDRRGITDTQYF	TGCGCCAGCAGCTTGGACAGGAGAGGTATCACAGATACGCAGTATTTT
15	TRBV5-1	few	TRBD2	TRBJ2-1	CASSGRGLADNEQFF	TGCGCCAGCAGCGGGCGGGGACTAGCAGACAATGAGCAGTTCTTC
14	TRBV12-3/TRBV12-4	.	TRBD2	TRBJ2-7	CASSSGLAVNEQYF	TGTGCCAGCAGCTCCGGACTAGCGGTCAATGAGCAGTACTTC
15	TRBV5-1	.	.	TRBJ2-3	CASSYRVRSTDTQYF	TGCGCCAGCAGCTACAGGGTCCGAAGCACAGATACGCAGTATTTT
14	TRBV5-1	many	TRBD1	TRBJ2-3	CASSWTGLADTQYF	TGCGCCAGCAGCTGGACAGGGTTGGCAGATACGCAGTATTTT